This T cell receptor beta chain was recorded in a study of cytomegalovirus exposure and HLA in healthy donors. Points from the study as a whole: Specificity for CMV antigens was confirmed in vitro for three of the CMV-associated chains. HLA alleles were associated with roughly 17,000 TCR beta sequences in a later analysis at 0.05 false discovery rate. Most TCR sequences were seen very rarely across donors, but some public TCRs occurred in many.

A note on this clone: As yet, its antigen is unknown.

Germline V gene sequence: CDR1 MNHNS, CDR2 SASEGT. V lost 2 bases, J lost 6 bases, and 8 bases lay in between. This CDR3 spans 13 amino acids. 60 Vbeta and 13 Jbeta primers were used in PCR. TCRdb keeps only in-frame clones here, not all; method: immunoSEQ multiplex PCR. The sample comprises 200,000 to 250,000 clones, just over 75% of which are singletons, and roughly 2.6% rests with the top ten. The source material was PBMCs. This receptor was obtained from a woman aged 60-70 years in good health and CMV-seropositive. This chain links TRBV6-1 with TRBJ1-5; D gene uncertain. The CDR3 here is CASSEHGVQPQHF. The CDR3 DNA is TGTGCCAGCAGTGAACACGGAGTTCAGCCCCAGCATTTT.